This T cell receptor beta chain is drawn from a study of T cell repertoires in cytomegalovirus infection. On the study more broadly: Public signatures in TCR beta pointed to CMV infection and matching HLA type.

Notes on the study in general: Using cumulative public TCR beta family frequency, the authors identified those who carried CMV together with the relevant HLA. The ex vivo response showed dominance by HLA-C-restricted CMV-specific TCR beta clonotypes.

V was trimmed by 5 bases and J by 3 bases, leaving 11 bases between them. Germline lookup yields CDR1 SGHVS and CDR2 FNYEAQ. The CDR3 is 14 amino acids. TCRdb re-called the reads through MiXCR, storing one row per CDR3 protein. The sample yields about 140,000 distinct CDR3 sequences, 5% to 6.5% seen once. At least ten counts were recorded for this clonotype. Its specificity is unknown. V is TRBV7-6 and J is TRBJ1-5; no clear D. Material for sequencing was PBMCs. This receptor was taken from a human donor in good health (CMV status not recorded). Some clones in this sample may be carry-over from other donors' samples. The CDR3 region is CASSPIRDNQPQHF. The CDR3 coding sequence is TGTGCCAGCAGCCCAATTCGTGACAATCAGCCCCAGCATTTT.